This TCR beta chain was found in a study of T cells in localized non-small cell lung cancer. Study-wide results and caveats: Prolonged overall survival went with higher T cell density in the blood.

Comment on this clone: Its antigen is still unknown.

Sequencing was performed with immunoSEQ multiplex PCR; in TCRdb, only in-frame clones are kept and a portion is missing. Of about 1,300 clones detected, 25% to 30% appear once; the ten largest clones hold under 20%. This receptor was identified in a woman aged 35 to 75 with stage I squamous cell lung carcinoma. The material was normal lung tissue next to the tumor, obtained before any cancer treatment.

CDR3 nucleotides: TGTGCCAGCAGCCAATGGACAGGGGGAACTGAAGCTTTCTTT. Protein: CASSQWTGGTEAFF. This rearrangement joins TRBV14 to TRBJ1-1, with 10 positions matching TRBD1. The CDR3 is 14 amino acids. The V segment lost 2 bases and the J segment 5 bases; nucleotides outside the gene matches: 2. Per the germline V gene, CDR1 is SGHDN and CDR2 is FVKESK.